The 27 T cell receptor beta chains below come from one sample, sequenced in a study of regulatory T cells in long-lasting Graves disease. As to time point: newly diagnosed GD, antithyroid drugs for less than 3 months. The TCR library was prepared using RNA isolated from PBMCs. In building TCR beta libraries, iRepertoire HTBI primers were used together with Arm-PCR of CDR3 regions. TCRdb fed the multiplex PCR reads into MiXCR, producing one record per CDR3 protein. The table lists about 440,000 distinct CDR3 sequences, 14% to 15% of them singletons. This same sample was also taken into another study, of T cells in Graves' hyperthyroidism and ophthalmopathy.

The sample consisted of peripheral blood mononuclear cells (PBMCs), taken at new diagnosis, from a patient treated with antithyroid drugs. The receptor source for this set is a woman aged 30 to 39 with Graves disease.

This clonotype was counted at least ten times. V and J are TRBV20-1 and TRBJ1-1; the match to TRBD1 covers 7 bases. V lost 0 bases to trimming and J lost 5 bases; unmatched junction nucleotides: 12. CDR3 length: 16 amino acids. The V gene's germline CDR1 is DFQATT and CDR2 SNEGSKA (reference sequence). The CDR3 nucleotides are TGCAGTGCTAGAGATTTAAGGAAGGGGGCTGATACTGAAGCTTTCTTT. Translation: CSARDLRKGADTEAFF.

About this clonotype itself: A far more abundant clone sits one base away, making this likely a read error. V usage is TRBV6-5 and J usage is TRBJ1-5; D may be TRBD1 (5 bases). Germline CDR1 is MNHEY and CDR2 is SVGAGI. The CDR3 is 14 amino acids. The CDR3 loop reads CAISLWDGNQPQHF. CDR3 DNA sequence: TGTGCCATCAGTTTGTGGGACGGCAATCAGCCCCAGCATTTT.

This clonotype was counted only a few times. CDR3 nucleotides: TGTGCCTGGAGTACCCCTCTAGGAGGCAGGGCTGGAAACACCATATATTTT. Protein: CAWSTPLGGRAGNTIYF. The chain combines TRBV30 with TRBJ1-3; possible D gene TRBD1, 5 bases. Germline CDR1 and CDR2: GTSNPN and SVGIG (reference sequence). The CDR3 extends over 17 amino acids. Trimming shortened V by 2 bases and J by 2 bases, and 19 bases separated the two germline ends. The variable domain in full, with the rest retrieved from reference TRBV30 and TRBJ1-3, is SQTIHQWPATLVQPVGSPLSLECTVEGTSNPNLYWYRQAAGRGLQLLFYSVGIGQISSEVPQNLSASRPQDRQFILSSKKLLLSDSGFYLCAWSTPLGGRAGNTIYFGEGSWLTVV.

The chain is built from TRBV30 and TRBJ2-2, with D possibly TRBD2 on 7 matching bases. Germline V lookup: CDR1 GTSNPN, CDR2 SVGIG (reference sequence). Trimming removed 2 bases from V and 4 bases from J, with 11 bases in between. The CDR3 has 14 residues. The CDR3, as DNA: TGTGCCTGGAGTCTAGGGGGGGGCACCGGGGAGCTGTTTTTT. Encoded protein: CAWSLGGGTGELFF.

J is TRBJ2-1 and V is TRBV19; TRBD2 matches at 11 bases. The CDR3 runs 14 residues. Germline V gene lookup returns CDR1 LNHDA and CDR2 SQIVND (reference sequence). Trimming at V came to 8 bases and at J to 9 bases, leaving 9 bases not matched to a gene. The CDR3 sequence: CASLSGRAASEQFF. CDR3 DNA sequence: TGTGCCAGTCTTAGCGGGAGGGCCGCTAGTGAGCAGTTCTTC.

The chain has TRBV2 and TRBJ2-2; perhaps TRBD1 as D (5 bases). V gave up 2 bases and J gave up 5 bases, with 9 bases separating them. The germline V gene has CDR1 SNHLY and CDR2 FYNNEI. The CDR3 spans 14 residues. The CDR3 bases are TGTGCCAGCAGTGAAATGACAGCTACCGGGGAGCTGTTTTTT. It is translated as CASSEMTATGELFF.

The rearrangement links TRBV7-2 to TRBJ2-5; the match to TRBD2 covers 10 bases. J lost 4 bases, V lost 8 bases, and 19 bases had no gene match. Germline CDR1 is SGHTA and CDR2 is FQGNSA. This CDR3 is built from 18 residues. CDR3 in DNA: TGTGCCAGCCGCGGCCCCGGGGCTAGCGGGAGAAGTCTAGAGACCCAGTACTTC. Amino acids: CASRGPGASGRSLETQYF. Variable domain in full (rest from reference TRBV7-2 and TRBJ2-5): GAGVSQSPSNKVTEKGKDVELRCDPISGHTALYWYRQSLGQGLEFLIYFQGNSAPDKSGLPSDRFSAERTGGSVSTLTIQRTQQEDSAVYLCASRGPGASGRSLETQYFGPGTRLLVL.

The sample holds many counts of this clonotype. The chain links TRBV28 to TRBJ1-1, with D unclear. Trimming stripped 3 bases from V and 0 bases from J, with 11 bases between. The germline V gene has CDR1 MDHEN and CDR2 SYDVKM. This CDR3 is 15 amino acids long. CDR3 protein: CASSFRSEMNTEAFF. CDR3 DNA sequence: TGTGCCAGCAGTTTTAGGTCAGAGATGAACACTGAAGCTTTCTTT.

The table lists this clonotype with many counts. V is TRBV3-1 and J is TRBJ1-2; D uncertain. V was cut by 4 bases and J by 5 bases, with 11 bases left in between. This CDR3 is built from 13 residues. Germline-derived CDR1 and CDR2 are LGHDT and YNNKEL (reference sequence). The CDR3 DNA reads TGTGCCAGCAGCCCCGGGTCTTATTATGGCTACACCTTC. This encodes CASSPGSYYGYTF. The full variable domain, rest sourced from reference TRBV3-1 and TRBJ1-2, is DTAVSQTPKYLVTQMGNDKSIKCEQNLGHDTMYWYKQDSKKFLKIMFSYNNKELIINETVPNRFSPKSPDKAHLNLHINSLELGDSAVYFCASSPGSYYGYTFGSGTRLTVV.

The J gene is TRBJ2-1, the V gene TRBV5-8, with 12 bases that match TRBD1. The CDR3 has 15 amino acids. The germline V gene has CDR1 SGHTS and CDR2 YDEGEE. With 5 bases clipped from V and 5 bases from J, the junction kept 5 bases outside the gene matches. The CDR3 reads CASRSGQGANNEQFF. The CDR3 DNA reads as TGTGCCAGCAGGTCGGGACAGGGGGCGAACAATGAGCAGTTCTTC.

The rearrangement links TRBV20-1 to TRBJ2-5; TRBD2 matches at 12 bases. The CDR3 covers 17 residues. V lost 0 bases, J lost 1 base, and 6 bases stayed unmatched. Germline V gene sequence: CDR1 DFQATT, CDR2 SNEGSKA (reference sequence). The CDR3 region has the DNA TGCAGTGCTAGAGATCGACTAGCGGGAGTATTCCAAGAGACCCAGTACTTC. It is translated as CSARDRLAGVFQETQYF.

The V and J genes are TRBV19 and TRBJ2-3, with D possibly TRBD2 on 5 matching bases. The CDR3 contains 15 residues. The germline gives CDR1 LNHDA, CDR2 SQIVND (reference sequence). The V and J ends lost 3 bases and 2 bases respectively, with 12 bases between them. CDR3 DNA sequence: TGTGCCAGTAGTATCCTGATTAGCGACACAGATACGCAGTATTTT. This encodes CASSILISDTDTQYF.

This clonotype was picked up a small number of times. CDR3: CASSFGGTEQFF. CDR3 DNA: TGTGCCAGCAGCTTCGGAGGGACAGAGCAGTTCTTC. The chain joins TRBV7-3 to TRBJ2-1, with D possibly called TRBD1 or TRBD2 (6 bases each). CDR1 is SGHTA and CDR2 is FQGTGA in the germline V gene. V was pared by 3 bases and J by 10 bases, with 10 bases between. CDR3 length equals 12 residues. Complete variable domain (other parts from reference TRBV7-3 and TRBJ2-1): GAGVSQTPSNKVTEKGKYVELRCDPISGHTALYWYRQSLGQGPEFLIYFQGTGAADDSGLPNDRFFAVRPEGSVSTLKIQRTERGDSAVYLCASSFGGTEQFFGPGTRLTVL.

This clonotype was seen at least ten times. This sequence joins TRBV20-1 and TRBJ2-1; 12 positions match TRBD2. The V and J ends lost 6 bases and 6 bases, in that order; junction bases with no gene match: 6. Germline V CDR1 and CDR2: DFQATT, SNEGSKA (reference sequence). The CDR3 runs to 14 residues. The CDR3 loop is CSAHLAGGFNEQFF. The CDR3 DNA is TGCAGTGCCCACCTAGCGGGAGGGTTCAATGAGCAGTTCTTC.

As concerns this clonotype: A much larger clone differs by one base, so this may be a read error. J is TRBJ2-1 and V is TRBV2; 7 bases map to TRBD2. The V gene end was trimmed by 10 bases and the J gene end by 2 bases; junction bases not matched to a gene: 8. CDR1 and CDR2 from the germline V gene are SNHLY and FYNNEI. This CDR3 contains 14 residues. The CDR3 reads CATATSRAYNEQFF. The CDR3 DNA reads TGTGCCACCGCGACTAGCAGGGCCTACAATGAGCAGTTCTTC.

This clonotype was recorded many times. The chain combines TRBV5-1 with TRBJ2-3; D possibly corresponds to TRBD1 (5 bases). The CDR3 has 15 residues. Per germline, CDR1 SGHRS and CDR2 YFSETQ. The germline V and J ends were trimmed by 5 bases and 0 bases, with 13 bases remaining between them. The CDR3 protein is CASRRGSWSTDTQYF. The CDR3 DNA reads TGCGCCAGCAGAAGGGGAAGTTGGAGCACAGATACGCAGTATTTT.

The CDR3 loop is CSARRSPHHNYGYTF. Here the CDR3 DNA reads TGCAGTGCTAGGCGCAGCCCGCATCACAACTATGGCTACACCTTC. The chain links TRBV20-1 to TRBJ1-2, with unresolved D. This CDR3 contains 15 residues. V dropped 3 bases and J dropped 2 bases, with 16 bases sitting between them. Germline V gene sequence: CDR1 DFQATT, CDR2 SNEGSKA (reference sequence).

The sample holds many counts of this clonotype. The V gene is TRBV6-1, the J gene TRBJ1-1; maybe TRBD1 (5 bases). CDR3 length equals 18 residues. V was pared by 2 bases and J by 2 bases, with 21 bases between. The germline V gene encodes CDR1 MNHNS and CDR2 SASEGT. The chain's CDR3 is CASSERFREGAGNTEAFF. The CDR3 DNA follows: TGTGCCAGCAGTGAACGGTTTCGGGAAGGGGCTGGAAACACTGAAGCTTTCTTT.

As regards this clonotype: This may arise from a read error, as a much more abundant clone is one base away. The chain couples TRBV6-2 or TRBV6-3 to TRBJ2-1; D gene uncertain. V was cut by 2 bases and J by 10 bases, with 12 bases left in between. Germline loops: CDR1 MNHEY, CDR2 SVGEGT. The CDR3 is 13 residues long. The CDR3 spells CASSYGGVYEQFF. The CDR3 region has the DNA TGTGCCAGCAGTTACGGCGGAGTTTACGAGCAGTTCTTC.

This clonotype was observed at least ten times. This rearrangement joins TRBV6-2 or TRBV6-3 to TRBJ1-1, with D unclear. CDR3 length: 13 residues. The V and J ends lost 2 bases and 4 bases respectively, with 8 bases between them. CDR1 is MNHEY and CDR2 is SVGEGT in the germline V gene. CDR3 sequence reads: CASSYNDPTEAFF. CDR3 DNA sequence: TGTGCCAGCAGTTACAATGACCCCACTGAAGCTTTCTTT.

This clonotype was counted ten times or more. V gene TRBV29-1 combines with J gene TRBJ1-1; tentative D call: TRBD1 (5 bases). Looked up from germline, CDR1 is SQVTM and CDR2 is ANQGSEA. The CDR3 sequence is 15 residues long. Trimming left V 7 bases short and J 0 bases short, with 18 bases between. The DNA of the CDR3 is TGCAGCGCGGGCTCAGACAGAATCATGAACACTGAAGCTTTCTTT. Protein sequence: CSAGSDRIMNTEAFF. Variable domain in full (rest from reference TRBV29-1 and TRBJ1-1): SAVISQKPSRDICQRGTSLTIQCQVDSQVTMMFWYRQQPGQSLTLIATANQGSEATYESGFVIDKFPISRPNLTFSTLTVSNMSPEDSSIYLCSAGSDRIMNTEAFFGQGTRLTVV.

This clonotype was seen a few times. A far larger clone is off by one base, so a read error is likely. V and J are TRBV5-1 and TRBJ2-7; D is possibly TRBD2 (6 bases). The V end was cut by 4 bases, the J end by 7 bases, with 21 bases between. The CDR3 sequence is 15 residues long. Germline V gene sequence: CDR1 SGHRS, CDR2 YFSETQ. The DNA for the CDR3 is TGCGCCAGCAGCCCCTTGGGGGGAGGAGGCAATGAGCAGTACTTC. Amino acid sequence: CASSPLGGGGNEQYF. The whole variable domain, filled in from reference TRBV5-1 and TRBJ2-7, reads KAGVTQTPRYLIKTRGQQVTLSCSPISGHRSVSWYQQTPGQGLQFLFEYFSETQRNKGNFPGRFSGRQFSNSRSEMNVSTLELGDSALYLCASSPLGGGGNEQYFGPGTRLTVT.

This clonotype was found many times. The CDR3 sequence is CASSSHHRGRSHPTWTGELFF. CDR3 coding DNA: TGTGCCAGCAGTTCGCACCACAGGGGGCGAAGCCATCCCACTTGGACGGGGGAGCTGTTTTTT. The chain employs TRBV28 and TRBJ2-2; TRBD1 agrees at 9 bases. The CDR3 sequence is 21 residues long. The ends lost 4 bases at V and 8 bases at J; junction bases unmatched: 26. Germline V gene data show CDR1 as MDHEN and CDR2 as SYDVKM.

Comment on this clonotype: A much larger clone sits a single nucleotide away, making a read error possible. The rearrangement joins TRBV5-1 to TRBJ2-7, with 10 bases matching TRBD2. The ends lost 1 base at V and 5 bases at J; junction bases unmatched: 6. Per germline, CDR1 SGHRS and CDR2 YFSETQ. The CDR3 sequence is 15 residues long. CDR3 loop: CASSLIQAGGNEQYF. CDR3 DNA sequence: TGCGCCAGCAGCTTGATTCAAGCGGGAGGGAACGAGCAGTACTTC.

The chain carries TRBV7-9 and TRBJ2-7, with 9 bases aligning to TRBD2. V lost 3 bases, J lost 2 bases, and 2 bases stayed unmatched. There are 14 residues in the CDR3. The germline V gene has CDR1 SEHNR and CDR2 FQNEAQ (reference sequence). CDR3 DNA: TGTGCCAGCAGCTTCTCTAGCGGGACCTACGAGCAGTACTTC. It translates to CASSFSSGTYEQYF. Drawing the rest from reference TRBV7-9 and TRBJ2-7, the complete variable domain is DTGVSQNPRHKITKRGQNVTFRCDPISEHNRLYWYRQTLGQGPEFLTYFQNEAQLEKSRLLSDRFSAERPKGSFSTLEIQRTEQGDSAMYLCASSFSSGTYEQYFGPGTRLTVT.

The rearrangement links TRBV15 to TRBJ1-4; tentative D call: TRBD1 (6 bases). V was trimmed by 5 bases and J by 4 bases, leaving 20 bases between them. CDR3 length: 17 residues. The germline V gene has CDR1 LNHNV and CDR2 YYDKDF (reference sequence). CDR3: CATSPEDRGLINEKLFF. The CDR3 DNA follows: TGTGCCACCAGCCCAGAGGACCGGGGGCTGATTAATGAAAAACTGTTTTTT.

The genes are TRBV14 and TRBJ1-6; a weak D match, TRBD1 (5 bases). CDR3 size: 15 residues. The germline V gene encodes CDR1 SGHDN and CDR2 FVKESK. V was clipped by 4 bases and J by 7 bases, with 14 bases between them. The CDR3 DNA follows: TGTGCCAGCAGCCCGTTAGAGGGGTTAAATTCACCCCTCCACTTT. Its translation: CASSPLEGLNSPLHF.